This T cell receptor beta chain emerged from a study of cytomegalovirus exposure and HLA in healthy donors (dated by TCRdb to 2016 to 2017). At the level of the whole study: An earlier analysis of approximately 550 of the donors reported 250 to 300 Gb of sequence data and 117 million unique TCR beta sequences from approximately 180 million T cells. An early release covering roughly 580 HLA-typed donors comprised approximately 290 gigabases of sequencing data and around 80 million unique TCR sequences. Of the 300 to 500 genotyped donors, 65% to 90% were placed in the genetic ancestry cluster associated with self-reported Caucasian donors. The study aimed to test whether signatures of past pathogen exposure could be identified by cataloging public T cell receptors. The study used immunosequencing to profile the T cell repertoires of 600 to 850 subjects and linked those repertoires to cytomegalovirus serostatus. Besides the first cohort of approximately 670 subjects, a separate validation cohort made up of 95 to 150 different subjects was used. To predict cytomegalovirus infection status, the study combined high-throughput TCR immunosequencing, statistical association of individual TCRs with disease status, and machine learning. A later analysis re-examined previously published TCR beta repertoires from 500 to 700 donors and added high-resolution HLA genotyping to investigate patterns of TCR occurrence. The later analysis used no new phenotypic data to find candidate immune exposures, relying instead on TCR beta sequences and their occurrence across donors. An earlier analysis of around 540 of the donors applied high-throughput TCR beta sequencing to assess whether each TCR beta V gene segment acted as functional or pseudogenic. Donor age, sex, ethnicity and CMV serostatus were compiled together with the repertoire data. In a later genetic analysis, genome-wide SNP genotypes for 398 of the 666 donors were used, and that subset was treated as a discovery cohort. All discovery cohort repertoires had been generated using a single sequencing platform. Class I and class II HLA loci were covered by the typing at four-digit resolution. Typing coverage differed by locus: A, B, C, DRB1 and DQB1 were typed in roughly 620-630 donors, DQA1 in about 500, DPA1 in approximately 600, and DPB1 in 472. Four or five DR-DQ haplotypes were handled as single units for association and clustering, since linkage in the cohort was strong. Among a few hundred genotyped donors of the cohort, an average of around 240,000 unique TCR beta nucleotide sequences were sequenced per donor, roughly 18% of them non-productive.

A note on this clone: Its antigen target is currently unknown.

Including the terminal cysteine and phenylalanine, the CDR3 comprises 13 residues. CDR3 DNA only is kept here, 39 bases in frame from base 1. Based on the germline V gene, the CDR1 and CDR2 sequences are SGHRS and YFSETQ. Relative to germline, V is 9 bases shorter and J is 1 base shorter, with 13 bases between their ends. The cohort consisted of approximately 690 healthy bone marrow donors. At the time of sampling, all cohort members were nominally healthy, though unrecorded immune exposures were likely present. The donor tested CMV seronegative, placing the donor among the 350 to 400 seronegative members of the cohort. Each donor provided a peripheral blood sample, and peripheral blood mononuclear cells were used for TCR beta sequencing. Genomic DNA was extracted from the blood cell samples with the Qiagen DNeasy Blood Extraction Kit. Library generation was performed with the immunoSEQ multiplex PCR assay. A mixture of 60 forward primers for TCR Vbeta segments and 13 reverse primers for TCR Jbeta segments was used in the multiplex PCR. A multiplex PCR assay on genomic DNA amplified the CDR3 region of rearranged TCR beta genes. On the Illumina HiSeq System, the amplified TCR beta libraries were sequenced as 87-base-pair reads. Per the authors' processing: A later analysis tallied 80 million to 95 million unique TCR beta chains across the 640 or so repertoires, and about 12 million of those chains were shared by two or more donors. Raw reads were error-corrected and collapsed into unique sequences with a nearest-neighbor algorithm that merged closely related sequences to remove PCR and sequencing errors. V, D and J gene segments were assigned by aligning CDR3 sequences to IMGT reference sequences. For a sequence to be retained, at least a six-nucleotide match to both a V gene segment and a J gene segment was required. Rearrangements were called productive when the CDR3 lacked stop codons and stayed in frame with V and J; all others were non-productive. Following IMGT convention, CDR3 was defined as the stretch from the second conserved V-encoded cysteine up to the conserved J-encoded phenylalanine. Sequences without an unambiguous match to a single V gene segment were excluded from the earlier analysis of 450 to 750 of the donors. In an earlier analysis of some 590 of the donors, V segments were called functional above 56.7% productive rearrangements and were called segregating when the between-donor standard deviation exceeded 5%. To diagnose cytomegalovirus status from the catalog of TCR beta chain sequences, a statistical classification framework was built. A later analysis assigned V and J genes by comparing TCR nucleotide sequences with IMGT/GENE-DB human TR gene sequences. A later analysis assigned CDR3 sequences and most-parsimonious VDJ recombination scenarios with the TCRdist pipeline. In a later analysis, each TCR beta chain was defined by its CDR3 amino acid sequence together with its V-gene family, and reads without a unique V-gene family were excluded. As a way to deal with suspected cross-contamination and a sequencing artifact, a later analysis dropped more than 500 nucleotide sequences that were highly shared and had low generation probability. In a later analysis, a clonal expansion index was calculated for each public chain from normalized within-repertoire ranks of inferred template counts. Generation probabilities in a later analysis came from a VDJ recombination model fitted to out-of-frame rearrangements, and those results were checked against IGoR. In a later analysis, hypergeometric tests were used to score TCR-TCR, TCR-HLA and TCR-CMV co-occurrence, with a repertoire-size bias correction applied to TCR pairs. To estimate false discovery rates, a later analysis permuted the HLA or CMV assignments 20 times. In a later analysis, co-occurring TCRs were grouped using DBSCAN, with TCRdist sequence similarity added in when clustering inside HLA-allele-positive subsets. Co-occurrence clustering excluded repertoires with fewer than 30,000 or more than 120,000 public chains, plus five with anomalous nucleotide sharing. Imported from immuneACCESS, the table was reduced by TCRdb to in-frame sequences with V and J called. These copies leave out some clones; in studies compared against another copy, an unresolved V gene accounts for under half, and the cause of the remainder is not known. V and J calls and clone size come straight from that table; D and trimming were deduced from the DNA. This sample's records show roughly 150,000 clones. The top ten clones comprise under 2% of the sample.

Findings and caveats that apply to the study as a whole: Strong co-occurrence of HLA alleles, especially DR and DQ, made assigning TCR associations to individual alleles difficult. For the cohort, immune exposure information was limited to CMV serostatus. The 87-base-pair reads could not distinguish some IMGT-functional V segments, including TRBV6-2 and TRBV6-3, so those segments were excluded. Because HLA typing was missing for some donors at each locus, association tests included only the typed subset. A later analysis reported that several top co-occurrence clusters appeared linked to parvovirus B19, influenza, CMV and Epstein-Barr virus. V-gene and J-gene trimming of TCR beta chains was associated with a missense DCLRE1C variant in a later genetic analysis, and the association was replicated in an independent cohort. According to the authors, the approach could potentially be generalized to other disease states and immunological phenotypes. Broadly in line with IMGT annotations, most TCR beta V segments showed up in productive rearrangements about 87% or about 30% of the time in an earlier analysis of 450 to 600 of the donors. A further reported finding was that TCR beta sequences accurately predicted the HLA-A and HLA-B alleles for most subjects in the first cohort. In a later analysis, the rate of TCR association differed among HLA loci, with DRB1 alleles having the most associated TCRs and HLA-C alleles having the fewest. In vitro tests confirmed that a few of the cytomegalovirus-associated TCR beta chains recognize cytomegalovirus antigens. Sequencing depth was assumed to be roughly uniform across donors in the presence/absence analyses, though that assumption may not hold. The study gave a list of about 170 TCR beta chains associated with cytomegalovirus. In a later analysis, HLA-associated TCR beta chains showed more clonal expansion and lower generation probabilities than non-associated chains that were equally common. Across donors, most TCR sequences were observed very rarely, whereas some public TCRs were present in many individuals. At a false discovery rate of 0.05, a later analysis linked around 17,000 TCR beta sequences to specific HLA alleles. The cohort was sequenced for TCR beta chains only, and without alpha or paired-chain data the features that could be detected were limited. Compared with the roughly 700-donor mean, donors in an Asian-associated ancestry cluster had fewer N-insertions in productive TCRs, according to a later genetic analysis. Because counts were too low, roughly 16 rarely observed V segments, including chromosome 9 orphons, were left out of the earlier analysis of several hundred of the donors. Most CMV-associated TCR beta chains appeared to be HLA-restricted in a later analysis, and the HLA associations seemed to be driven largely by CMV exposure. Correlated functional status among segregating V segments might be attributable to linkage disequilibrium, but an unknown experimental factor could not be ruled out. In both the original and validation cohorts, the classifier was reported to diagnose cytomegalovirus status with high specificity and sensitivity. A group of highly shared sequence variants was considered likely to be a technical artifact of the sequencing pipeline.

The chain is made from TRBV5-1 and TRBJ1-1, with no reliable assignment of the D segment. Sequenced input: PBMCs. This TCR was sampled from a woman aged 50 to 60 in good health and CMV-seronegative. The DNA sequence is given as TGCGCCACCAACCTCAGTCCGAACACTGAAGCTTTCTTT. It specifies CATNLSPNTEAFF. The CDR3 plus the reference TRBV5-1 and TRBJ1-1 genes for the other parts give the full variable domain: KAGVTQTPRYLIKTRGQQVTLSCSPISGHRSVSWYQQTPGQGLQFLFEYFSETQRNKGNFPGRFSGRQFSNSRSEMNVSTLELGDSALYLCATNLSPNTEAFFGQGTRLTVV.